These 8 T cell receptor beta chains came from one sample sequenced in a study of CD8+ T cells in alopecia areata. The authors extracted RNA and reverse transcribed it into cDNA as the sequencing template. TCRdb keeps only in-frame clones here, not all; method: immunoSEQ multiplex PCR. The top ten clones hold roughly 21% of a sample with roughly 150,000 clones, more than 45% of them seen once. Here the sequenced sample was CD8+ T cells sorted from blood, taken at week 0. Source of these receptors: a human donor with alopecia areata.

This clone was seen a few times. In DNA form, the CDR3 reads TGTGCCTGGAGTCCTTCTCGTGAGCAGTTCTTC. Encoded protein: CAWSPSREQFF. This chain links TRBV30 with TRBJ2-1; D is uncertain. This CDR3 is built from 11 residues. Looked up from germline, CDR1 is GTSNPN and CDR2 is SVGIG (reference sequence). Trimming removed 2 bases from V and 9 bases from J, with 8 bases in between.

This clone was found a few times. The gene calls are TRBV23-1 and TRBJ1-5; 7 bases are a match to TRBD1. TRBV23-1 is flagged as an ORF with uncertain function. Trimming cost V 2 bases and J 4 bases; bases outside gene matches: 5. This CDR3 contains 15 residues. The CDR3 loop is CASSQGDRRNQPQHF. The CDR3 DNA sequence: TGCGCCAGCAGTCAAGGGGACAGAAGGAATCAGCCCCAGCATTTT.

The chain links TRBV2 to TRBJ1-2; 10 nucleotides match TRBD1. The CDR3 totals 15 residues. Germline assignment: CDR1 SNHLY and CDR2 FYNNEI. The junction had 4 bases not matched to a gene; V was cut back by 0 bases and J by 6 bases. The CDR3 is CASSEAPGQGNGYTF. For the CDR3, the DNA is TGTGCCAGCAGTGAAGCCCCGGGACAGGGGAATGGCTACACCTTC. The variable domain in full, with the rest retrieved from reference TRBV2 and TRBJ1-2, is EPEVTQTPSHQVTQMGQEVILRCVPISNHLYFYWYRQILGQKVEFLVSFYNNEISEKSEIFDDQFSVERPDGSNFTLKIRSTKLEDSAMYFCASSEAPGQGNGYTFGSGTRLTVV.

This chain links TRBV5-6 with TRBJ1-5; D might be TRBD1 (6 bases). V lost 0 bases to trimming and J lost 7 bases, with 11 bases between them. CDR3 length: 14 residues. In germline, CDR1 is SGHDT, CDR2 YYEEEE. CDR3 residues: CASSLGGAGQPQHF. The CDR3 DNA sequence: TGTGCCAGCAGCTTGGGGGGGGCCGGGCAGCCCCAGCATTTT.

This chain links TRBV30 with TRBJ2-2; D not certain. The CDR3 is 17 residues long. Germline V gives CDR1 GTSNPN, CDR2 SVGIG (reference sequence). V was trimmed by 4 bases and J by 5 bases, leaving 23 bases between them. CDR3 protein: CAWNPPEGFEVTGELFF. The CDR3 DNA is TGTGCCTGGAATCCCCCGGAAGGATTTGAGGTTACCGGGGAGCTGTTTTTT. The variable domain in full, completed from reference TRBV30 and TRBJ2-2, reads SQTIHQWPATLVQPVGSPLSLECTVEGTSNPNLYWYRQAAGRGLQLLFYSVGIGQISSEVPQNLSASRPQDRQFILSSKKLLLSDSGFYLCAWNPPEGFEVTGELFFGEGSRLTVL.

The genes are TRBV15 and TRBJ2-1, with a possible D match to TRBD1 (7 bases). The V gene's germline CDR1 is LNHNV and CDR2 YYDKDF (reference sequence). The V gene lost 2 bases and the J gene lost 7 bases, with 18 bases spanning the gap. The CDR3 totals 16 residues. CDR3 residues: CATSRRRQGGNNEQFF. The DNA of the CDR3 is TGTGCCACCAGCAGACGTCGGCAGGGGGGAAATAATGAGCAGTTCTTC.

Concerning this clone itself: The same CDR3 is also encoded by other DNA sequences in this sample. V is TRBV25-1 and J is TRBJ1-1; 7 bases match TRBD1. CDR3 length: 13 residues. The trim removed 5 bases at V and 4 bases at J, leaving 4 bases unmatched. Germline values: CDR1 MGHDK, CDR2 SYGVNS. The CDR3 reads CASSRQGGTEAFF. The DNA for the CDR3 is TGTGCCAGCAGTAGACAGGGCGGCACTGAAGCTTTCTTT.

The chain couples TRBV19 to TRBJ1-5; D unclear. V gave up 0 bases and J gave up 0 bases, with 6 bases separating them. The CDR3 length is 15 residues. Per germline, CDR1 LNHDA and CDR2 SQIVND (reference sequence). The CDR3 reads CASSIDRNSNQPQHF. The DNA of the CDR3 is TGTGCCAGTAGTATAGACAGAAATAGCAATCAGCCCCAGCATTTT.